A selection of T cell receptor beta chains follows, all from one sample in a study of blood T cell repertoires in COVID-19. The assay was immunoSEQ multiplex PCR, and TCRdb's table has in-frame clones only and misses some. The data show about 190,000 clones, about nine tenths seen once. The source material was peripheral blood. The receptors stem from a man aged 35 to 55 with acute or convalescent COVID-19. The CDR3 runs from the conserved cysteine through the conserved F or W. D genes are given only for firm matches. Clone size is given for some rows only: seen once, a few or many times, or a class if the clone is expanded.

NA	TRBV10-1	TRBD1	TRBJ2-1	TGCGCCAGCAGTGACTCCGACAGGGTACATGAGCAGTTCTTC	CASSDSDRVHEQFF
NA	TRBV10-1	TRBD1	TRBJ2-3	TGCGCCAGCAGTGAGGGACAGGGCACAGATACGCAGTATTTT	CASSEGQGTDTQYF
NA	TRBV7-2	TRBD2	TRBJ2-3	TGTGCCAGCAGCTTTAGCGGGGGGGCAGGGGATACGCAGTATTTT	CASSFSGGAGDTQYF
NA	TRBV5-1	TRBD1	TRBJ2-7	TGCGCCAGCAGTTACAGGGGCGACTCCTACGAGCAGTACTTC	CASSYRGDSYEQYF
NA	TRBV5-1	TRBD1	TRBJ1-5	TGCGCCAGCAGCCCCGGGACAGGGCTCGGTCAGCCCCAGCATTTT	CASSPGTGLGQPQHF
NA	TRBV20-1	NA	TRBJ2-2	TGCAGTGCTAGTTCTAGCGCCACCGGGGAGCTGTTTTTT	CSASSSATGELFF
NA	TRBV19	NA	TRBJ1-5	TGTGCCAGTAGTATGGGGGGAAGCAATCAGCCCCAGCATTTT	CASSMGGSNQPQHF
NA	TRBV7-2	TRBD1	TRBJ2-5	TGTGCCAGCAGTGCTTATGGGACAGCCGTCCAAGAGACCCAGTACTTC	CASSAYGTAVQETQYF
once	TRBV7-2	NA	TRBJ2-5	TGTGCCAGCAGCTTAGTTGGGCAGGGGTACATCAGGTACTTC	CASSLVGQGYIRYF
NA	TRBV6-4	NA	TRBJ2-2	TGCCCGGGGTCGGCCTTCCTCACCGGGGAGCTGTTTTTT	CPGSAFLTGELFF
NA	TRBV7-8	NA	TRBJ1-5	TGTGCCAGCAGCCAACGAACCAGGGTTATAAGCAATCAGCCCCAGCATTTT	CASSQRTRVISNQPQHF
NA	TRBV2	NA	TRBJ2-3	TGTGCCAGCAGCATGACAGCTAGCACAGATACGCAGTATTTT	CASSMTASTDTQYF
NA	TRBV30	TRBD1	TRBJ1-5	TGTGCCTGGACCAGGGGGCACAATCAGCCCCAGCATTTT	CAWTRGHNQPQHF
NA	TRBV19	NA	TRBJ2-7	TGTGCCAGTAGTGCCGGGACCTACGAGCAGTACTTC	CASSAGTYEQYF
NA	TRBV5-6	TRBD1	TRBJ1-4	TGTGCCAGCAGGGTCCCGGGACAGGGAAATGAAAAACTGTTTTTT	CASRVPGQGNEKLFF